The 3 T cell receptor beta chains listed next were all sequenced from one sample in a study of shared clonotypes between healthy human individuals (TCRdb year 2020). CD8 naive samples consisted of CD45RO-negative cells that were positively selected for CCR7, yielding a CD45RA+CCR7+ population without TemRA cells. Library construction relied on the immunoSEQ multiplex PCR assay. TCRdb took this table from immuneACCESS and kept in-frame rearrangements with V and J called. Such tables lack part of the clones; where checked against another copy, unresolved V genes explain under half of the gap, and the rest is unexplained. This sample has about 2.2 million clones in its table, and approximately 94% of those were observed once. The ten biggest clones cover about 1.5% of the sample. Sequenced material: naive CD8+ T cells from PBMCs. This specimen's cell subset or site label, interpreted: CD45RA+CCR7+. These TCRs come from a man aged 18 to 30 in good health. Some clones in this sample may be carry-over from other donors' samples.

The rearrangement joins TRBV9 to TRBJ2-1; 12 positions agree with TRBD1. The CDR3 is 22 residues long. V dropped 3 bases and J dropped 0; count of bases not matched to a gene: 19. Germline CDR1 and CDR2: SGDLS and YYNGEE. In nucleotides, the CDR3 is TGTGCCAGCAGCGCGCCGGGACAGGGGGCGTCTGGGCTCGTCCGCTCCTACAATGAGCAGTTCTTC. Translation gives CASSAPGQGASGLVRSYNEQFF.

Here the CDR3 reads CASSPRTDYNEQFF. The CDR3 nucleotides are TGTGCCAGCAGCCCCCGGACCGACTACAATGAGCAGTTCTTC. The rearrangement uses TRBV11-2 and TRBJ2-1; D is unclear. CDR1 and CDR2 from the germline V gene are SGHAT and FQNNGV. The CDR3 spans 14 residues. V lost 5 bases, J lost 3 bases, and 11 bases lay in between.

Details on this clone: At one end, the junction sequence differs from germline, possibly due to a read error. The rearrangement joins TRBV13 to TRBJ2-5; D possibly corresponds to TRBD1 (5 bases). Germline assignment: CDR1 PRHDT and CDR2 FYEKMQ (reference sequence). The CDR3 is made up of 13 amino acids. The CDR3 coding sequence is TGTGCCAGCAGCATAGGGGCAGCGGAGACCCAGTACTTC. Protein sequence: CASSIGAAETQYF. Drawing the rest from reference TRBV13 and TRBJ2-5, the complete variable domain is AAGVIQSPRHLIKEKRETATLKCYPIPRHDTVYWYQQGPGQDPQFLISFYEKMQSDKGSIPDRFSAQQFSDYHSELNMSSLELGDSALYFCASSIGAAETQYFGPGTRLLVL.